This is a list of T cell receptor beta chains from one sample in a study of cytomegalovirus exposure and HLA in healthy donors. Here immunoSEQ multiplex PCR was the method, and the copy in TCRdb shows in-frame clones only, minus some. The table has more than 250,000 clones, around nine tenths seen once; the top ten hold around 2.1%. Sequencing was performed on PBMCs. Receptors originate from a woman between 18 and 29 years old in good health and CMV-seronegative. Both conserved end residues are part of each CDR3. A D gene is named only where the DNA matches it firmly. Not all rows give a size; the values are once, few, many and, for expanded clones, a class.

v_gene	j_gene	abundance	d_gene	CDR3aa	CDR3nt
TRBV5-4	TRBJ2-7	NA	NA	CASSPGGARGYEQYF	TGTGCCAGCAGCCCTGGGGGGGCCCGGGGCTACGAGCAGTACTTC
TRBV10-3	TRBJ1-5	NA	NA	CAAQGYRDQPQHF	TGTGCCGCCCAGGGTTACCGAGATCAGCCCCAGCATTTT
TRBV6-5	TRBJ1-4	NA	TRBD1	CASSPGGATNEKLFF	TGTGCCAGCAGTCCAGGGGGCGCGACTAATGAAAAACTGTTTTTT
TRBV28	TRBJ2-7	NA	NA	CASSLYYEQYF	TGTGCCAGCAGTTTATACTACGAGCAGTACTTC
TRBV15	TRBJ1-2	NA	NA	CATSRGSQGLGYTF	TGTGCCACCAGCAGGGGATCGCAGGGGCTGGGCTACACCTTC
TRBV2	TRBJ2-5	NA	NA	CASRGTLDTQETQYF	TGTGCCAGCAGGGGAACGTTGGACACCCAAGAGACCCAGTACTTC
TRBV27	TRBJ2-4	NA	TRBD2	CASSPGGQYKNIQYF	TGTGCCAGCAGCCCGGGGGGGCAGTACAAAAACATTCAGTACTTC
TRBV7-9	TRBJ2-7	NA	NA	CASSSFYEQYF	TGTGCCAGCAGTTCGTTTTACGAGCAGTACTTC
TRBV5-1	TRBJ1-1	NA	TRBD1	CASSRTGQMNTEAFF	TGCGCCAGCAGCCGGACAGGCCAGATGAACACCGAAGCTTTCTTT
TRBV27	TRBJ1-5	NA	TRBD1	CASRAFGTGPYSNQPQHF	TGTGCCAGCAGGGCTTTCGGGACAGGGCCCTATAGCAATCAGCCCCAGCATTTT
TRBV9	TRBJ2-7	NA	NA	CASSTTEGEQYF	TGTGCCAGCAGCACGACCGAGGGCGAGCAGTACTTC
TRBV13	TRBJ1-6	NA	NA	CASSQGEQFSPLHF	TGTGCCAGCAGCCAAGGTGAACAGTTTTCACCCCTCCACTTT
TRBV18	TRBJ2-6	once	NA	CASARVSGANVLTF	TGTGCCAGCGCCAGGGTTTCTGGGGCCAACGTCCTGACTTTC
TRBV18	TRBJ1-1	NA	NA	CASSRGRDFMNTEAFF	TGTGCCAGCTCACGTGGACGGGATTTTATGAACACTGAAGCTTTCTTT
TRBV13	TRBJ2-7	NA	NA	CASSWKTEPRPPYEQYF	TGTGCCAGCAGCTGGAAGACGGAGCCGCGACCACCCTACGAGCAGTACTTC
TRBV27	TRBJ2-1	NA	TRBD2	CASRLAGVSEQFF	TGTGCCAGCAGGCTAGCGGGGGTGTCTGAGCAGTTCTTC
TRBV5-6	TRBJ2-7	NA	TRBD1	CASRVGGQGRNEQYF	TGTGCCAGCAGGGTGGGGGGACAGGGCAGAAACGAGCAGTACTTC
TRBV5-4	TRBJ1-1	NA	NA	CASSYGSMNTEAFF	TGTGCCAGCAGCTATGGGAGCATGAACACTGAAGCTTTCTTT
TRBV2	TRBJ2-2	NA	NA	CASRYTGRANTGELFF	TGTGCCAGCAGGTATACAGGCCGCGCGAACACCGGGGAGCTGTTTTTT
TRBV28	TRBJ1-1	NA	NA	CASSLPGITEAFF	TGTGCCAGCAGCCTCCCGGGGATTACTGAAGCTTTCTTT
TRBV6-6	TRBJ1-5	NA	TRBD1	CASSSTGLNQPQHF	TGTGCCAGCAGCTCGACAGGGCTCAATCAGCCCCAGCATTTT
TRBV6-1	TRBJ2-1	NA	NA	CASSDGNPRDSPYNEQFF	TGTGCCAGCAGTGATGGAAATCCGCGGGACTCGCCCTACAATGAGCAGTTCTTC
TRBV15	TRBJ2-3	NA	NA	CATSRSGGLTDTQYF	TGTGCCACCAGCAGATCAGGGGGACTCACAGATACGCAGTATTTT
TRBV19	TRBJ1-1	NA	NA	CASRSEGVNTEAFF	TGTGCCAGTAGGAGCGAGGGGGTGAACACTGAAGCTTTCTTT